This TCR beta chain was sequenced during a study of CD8 T cells in Susac syndrome. Random hexamers were used to reverse transcribe an amount of about 0.5 to 1 ug RNA. Across 54 Vbeta and 13 Jbeta, immunoSEQ multiplex PCR amplified TCR beta CDR3. One entry per CDR3 protein results from TCRdb running MiXCR on the immunoSEQ multiplex PCR reads. The sample gives 110,000 to 150,000 distinct CDR3 sequences, 94% of which show up once; about 0.26% is in the top ten. The germline gives CDR1 SGHDN, CDR2 FVKESK. This CDR3 is built from 17 residues. V lost 0 bases to trimming and J lost 0 bases, with 14 bases between them. TEMRA cells were enriched by FACS, and CD4+ and CD8+ T cells were negatively isolated.

What was sequenced was CD8+ T cells from PBMCs. This sequence originates from a human donor in good health. V and J are TRBV14 and TRBJ2-5; D is unresolved. This CDR3 reads CASSQEGQETYQETQYF. The CDR3 DNA is TGTGCCAGCAGCCAAGAAGGGCAGGAGACTTACCAAGAGACCCAGTACTTC.